The T cell receptor beta chain under discussion was sequenced for a study of post-analysis software for immune sequencing data. The count of this clonotype is one. cDNA libraries of TCR beta carried unique molecular identifiers. Each CDR3 protein is one row after TCRdb ran MiXCR on the PCR reads. The data hold roughly 400,000 distinct CDR3 sequences, with roughly 40% observed a single time. The sequence was collected from a girl aged 2-9 years with multiple sclerosis. Sequencing was carried out using blood.

CDR3 coding DNA: TGTGCCAGCAGTTTCCCTGGGGGGACCTACGAGCAGTACTTC. As protein: CASSFPGGTYEQYF. The chain combines TRBV28 with TRBJ2-7; the D gene is possibly TRBD2 (6 bases). The CDR3 totals 14 residues. Between the trimmed V and J ends, which lost 3 bases and 2 bases, there was a span of 11 bases. Germline values: CDR1 MDHEN, CDR2 SYDVKM.